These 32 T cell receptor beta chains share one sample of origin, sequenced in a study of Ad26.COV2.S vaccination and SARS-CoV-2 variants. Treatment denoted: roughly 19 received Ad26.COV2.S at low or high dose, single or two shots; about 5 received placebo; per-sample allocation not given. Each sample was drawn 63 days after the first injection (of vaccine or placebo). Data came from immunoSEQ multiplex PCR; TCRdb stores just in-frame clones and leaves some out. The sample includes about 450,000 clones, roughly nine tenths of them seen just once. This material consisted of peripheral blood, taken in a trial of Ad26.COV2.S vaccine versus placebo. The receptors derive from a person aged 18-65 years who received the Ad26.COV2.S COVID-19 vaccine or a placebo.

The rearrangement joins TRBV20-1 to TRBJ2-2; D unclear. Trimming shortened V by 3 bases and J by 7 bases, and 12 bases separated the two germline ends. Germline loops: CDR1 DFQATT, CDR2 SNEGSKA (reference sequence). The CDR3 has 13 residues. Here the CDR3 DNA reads TGCAGTGCTAGTAAGGTTTTCGGCGGGGAGCTGTTTTTT. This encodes CSASKVFGGELFF.

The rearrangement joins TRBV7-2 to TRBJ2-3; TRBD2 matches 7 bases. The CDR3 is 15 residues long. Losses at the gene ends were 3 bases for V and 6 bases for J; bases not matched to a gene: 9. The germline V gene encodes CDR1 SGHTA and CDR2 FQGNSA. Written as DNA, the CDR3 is TGTGCCAGCAGCTTTAGAGGCGGGAGAGTCGATACGCAGTATTTT. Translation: CASSFRGGRVDTQYF. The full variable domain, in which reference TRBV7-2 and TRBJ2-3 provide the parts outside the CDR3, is GAGVSQSPSNKVTEKGKDVELRCDPISGHTALYWYRQSLGQGLEFLIYFQGNSAPDKSGLPSDRFSAERTGGSVSTLTIQRTQQEDSAVYLCASSFRGGRVDTQYFGPGTRLTVL.

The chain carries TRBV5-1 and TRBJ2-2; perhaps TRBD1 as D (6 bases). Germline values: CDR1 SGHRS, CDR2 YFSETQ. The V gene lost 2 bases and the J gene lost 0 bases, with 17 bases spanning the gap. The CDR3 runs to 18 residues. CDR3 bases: TGCGCCAGCAGCTTTCAACCTCCCCGACAGGCGAACACCGGGGAGCTGTTTTTT. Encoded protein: CASSFQPPRQANTGELFF.

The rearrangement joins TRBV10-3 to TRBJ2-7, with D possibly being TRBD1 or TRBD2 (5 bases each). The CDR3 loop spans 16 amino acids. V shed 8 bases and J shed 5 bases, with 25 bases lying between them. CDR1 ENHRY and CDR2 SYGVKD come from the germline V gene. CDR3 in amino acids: CAIARWVRSGPHEQYF. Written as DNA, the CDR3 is TGTGCCATCGCCAGATGGGTCAGGTCGGGGCCCCACGAGCAGTACTTC.

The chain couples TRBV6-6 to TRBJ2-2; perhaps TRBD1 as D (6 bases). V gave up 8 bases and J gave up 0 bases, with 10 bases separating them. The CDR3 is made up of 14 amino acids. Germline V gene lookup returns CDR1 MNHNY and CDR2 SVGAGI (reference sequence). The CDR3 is CASQRTANTGELFF. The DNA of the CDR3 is TGTGCCAGCCAAAGGACAGCGAACACCGGGGAGCTGTTTTTT.

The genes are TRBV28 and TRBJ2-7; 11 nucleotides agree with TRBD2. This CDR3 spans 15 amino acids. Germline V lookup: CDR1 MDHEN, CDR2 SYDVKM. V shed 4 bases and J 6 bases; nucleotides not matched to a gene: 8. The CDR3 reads CASSSLAGGPLEQYV. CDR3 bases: TGTGCCAGCAGTTCCTTAGCGGGAGGGCCCCTCGAGCAGTACGTC.

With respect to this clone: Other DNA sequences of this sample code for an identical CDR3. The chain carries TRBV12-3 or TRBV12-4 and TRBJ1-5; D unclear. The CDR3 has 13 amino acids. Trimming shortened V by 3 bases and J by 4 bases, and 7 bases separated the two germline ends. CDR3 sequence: CASSLSGNQPQHF. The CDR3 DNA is TGTGCCAGCAGTTTGTCTGGTAATCAGCCCCAGCATTTT.

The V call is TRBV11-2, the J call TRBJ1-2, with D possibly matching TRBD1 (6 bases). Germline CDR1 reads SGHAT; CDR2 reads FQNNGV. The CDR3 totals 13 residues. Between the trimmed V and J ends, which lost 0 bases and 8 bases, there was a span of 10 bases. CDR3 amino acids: CASSLEPGAGYTF. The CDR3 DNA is TGTGCCAGCAGCTTAGAACCAGGGGCCGGCTACACCTTC.

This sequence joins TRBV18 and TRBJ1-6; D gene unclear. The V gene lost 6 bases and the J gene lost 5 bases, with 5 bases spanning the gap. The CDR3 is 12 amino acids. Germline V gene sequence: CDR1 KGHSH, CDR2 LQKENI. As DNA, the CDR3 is TGTGCCAGCTCTTACGATAATTCACCCCTCCACTTT. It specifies CASSYDNSPLHF.

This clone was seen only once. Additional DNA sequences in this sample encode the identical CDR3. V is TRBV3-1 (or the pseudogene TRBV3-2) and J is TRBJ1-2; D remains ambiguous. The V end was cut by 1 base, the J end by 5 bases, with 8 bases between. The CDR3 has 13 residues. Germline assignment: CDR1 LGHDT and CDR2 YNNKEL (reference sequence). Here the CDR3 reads CASSQVGGYGYTF. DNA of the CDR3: TGTGCCAGCAGCCAAGTAGGCGGGTATGGCTACACCTTC.

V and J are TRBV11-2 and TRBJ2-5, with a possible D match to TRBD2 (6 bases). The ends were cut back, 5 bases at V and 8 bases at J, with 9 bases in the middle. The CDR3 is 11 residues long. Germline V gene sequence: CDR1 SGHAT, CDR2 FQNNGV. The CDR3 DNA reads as TGTGCCAGCAGCAACGGGGGTACCCAGTACTTC. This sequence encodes CASSNGGTQYF. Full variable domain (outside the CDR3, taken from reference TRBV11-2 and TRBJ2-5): EAGVAQSPRYKIIEKRQSVAFWCNPISGHATLYWYQQILGQGPKLLIQFQNNGVVDDSQLPKDRFSAERLKGVDSTLKIQPAKLEDSAVYLCASSNGGTQYFGPGTRLLVL.

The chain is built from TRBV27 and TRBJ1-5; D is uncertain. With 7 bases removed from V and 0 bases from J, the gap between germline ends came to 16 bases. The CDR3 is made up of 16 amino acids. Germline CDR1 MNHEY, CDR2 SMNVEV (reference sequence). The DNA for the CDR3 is TGTGCCAGCAACCCTTGGCCCGGGGATAGCAATCAGCCCCAGCATTTT. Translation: CASNPWPGDSNQPQHF.

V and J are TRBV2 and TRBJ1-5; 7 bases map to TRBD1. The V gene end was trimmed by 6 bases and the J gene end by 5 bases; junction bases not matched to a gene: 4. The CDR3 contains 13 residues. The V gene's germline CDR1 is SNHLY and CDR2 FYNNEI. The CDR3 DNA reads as TGTGCCAGCAGAAGGGGGCAGGATCAGCCCCAGCATTTT. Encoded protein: CASRRGQDQPQHF.

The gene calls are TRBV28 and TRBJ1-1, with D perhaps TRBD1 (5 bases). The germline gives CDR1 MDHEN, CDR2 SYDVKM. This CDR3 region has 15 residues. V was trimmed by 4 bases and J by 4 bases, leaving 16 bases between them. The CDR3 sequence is CASSSPGPRGTEAFF. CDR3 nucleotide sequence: TGTGCCAGCAGTTCCCCGGGACCCCGGGGCACTGAAGCTTTCTTT.

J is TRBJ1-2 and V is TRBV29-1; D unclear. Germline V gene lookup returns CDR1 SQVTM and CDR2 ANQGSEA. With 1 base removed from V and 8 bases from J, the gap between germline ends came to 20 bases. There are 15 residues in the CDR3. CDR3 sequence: CSVEALGATRSGYTF. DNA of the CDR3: TGCAGCGTTGAAGCTCTTGGCGCTACCAGGAGCGGCTACACCTTC. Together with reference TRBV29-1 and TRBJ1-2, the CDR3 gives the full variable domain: SAVISQKPSRDICQRGTSLTIQCQVDSQVTMMFWYRQQPGQSLTLIATANQGSEATYESGFVIDKFPISRPNLTFSTLTVSNMSPEDSSIYLCSVEALGATRSGYTFGSGTRLTVV.

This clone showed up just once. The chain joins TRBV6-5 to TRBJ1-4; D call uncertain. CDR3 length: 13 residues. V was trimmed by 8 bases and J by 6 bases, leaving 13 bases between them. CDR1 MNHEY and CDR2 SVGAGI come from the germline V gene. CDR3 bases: TGTGCCAGCCAGAAGGGATCAGATGAAAAACTGTTTTTT. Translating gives CASQKGSDEKLFF.

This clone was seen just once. In DNA form, the CDR3 reads TGTGCCAGCAGTCCCCGCGGGGACATTCAGTACTTC. Translated, it gives CASSPRGDIQYF. The rearrangement joins TRBV3-1 (or the pseudogene TRBV3-2) to TRBJ2-4; possible D gene TRBD2, 6 bases. This CDR3 is built from 12 residues. Germline loops: CDR1 LGHDT, CDR2 YNNKEL (reference sequence). V was shortened by 6 bases and J by 8 bases, with 11 bases between the two germline ends.

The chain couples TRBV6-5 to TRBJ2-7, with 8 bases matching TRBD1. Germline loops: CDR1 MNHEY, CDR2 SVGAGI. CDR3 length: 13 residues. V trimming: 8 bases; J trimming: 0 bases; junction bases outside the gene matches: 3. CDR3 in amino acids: CASGQGLSYEQYF. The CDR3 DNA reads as TGTGCCAGCGGACAGGGACTCTCCTACGAGCAGTACTTC.

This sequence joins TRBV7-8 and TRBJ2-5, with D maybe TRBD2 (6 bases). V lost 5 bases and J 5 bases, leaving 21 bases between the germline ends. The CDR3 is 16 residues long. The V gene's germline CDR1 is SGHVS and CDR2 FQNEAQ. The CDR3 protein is CASSARLGGTGETQYF. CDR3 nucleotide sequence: TGTGCCAGCAGCGCCAGACTAGGAGGGACGGGGGAGACCCAGTACTTC.

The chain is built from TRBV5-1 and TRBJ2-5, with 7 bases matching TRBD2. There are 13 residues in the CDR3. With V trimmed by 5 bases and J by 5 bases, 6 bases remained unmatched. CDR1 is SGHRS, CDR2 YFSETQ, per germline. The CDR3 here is CASRMGGMETQYF. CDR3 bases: TGCGCCAGCAGGATGGGAGGGATGGAGACCCAGTACTTC.

The CDR3 DNA sequence: TGTGCCAGCAGCTTAGACGTCGGCCCCCAGTATTTT. Amino acid sequence: CASSLDVGPQYF. The chain links TRBV13 to TRBJ2-3, with D unresolved. V shed 1 base and J shed 12 bases, with 11 bases lying between them. CDR1 and CDR2 (germline): PRHDT, FYEKMQ (reference sequence). This CDR3 has 12 amino acids. Supplemented by reference TRBV13 and TRBJ2-3, the full variable domain reads AAGVIQSPRHLIKEKRETATLKCYPIPRHDTVYWYQQGPGQDPQFLISFYEKMQSDKGSIPDRFSAQQFSDYHSELNMSSLELGDSALYFCASSLDVGPQYFGPGTRLTVL.

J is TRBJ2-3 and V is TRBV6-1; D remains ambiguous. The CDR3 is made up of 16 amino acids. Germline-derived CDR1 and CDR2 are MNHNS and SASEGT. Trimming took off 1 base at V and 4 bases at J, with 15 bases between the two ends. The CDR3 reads CASSEVGSSGPDTQYF. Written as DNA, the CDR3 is TGTGCCAGCAGTGAAGTGGGCAGTTCAGGACCAGATACGCAGTATTTT.

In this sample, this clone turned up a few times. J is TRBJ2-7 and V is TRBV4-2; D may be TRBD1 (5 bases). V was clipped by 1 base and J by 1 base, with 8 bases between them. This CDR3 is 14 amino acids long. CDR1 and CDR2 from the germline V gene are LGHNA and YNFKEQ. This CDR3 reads CASSQVTESYEQYF. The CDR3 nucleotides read TGTGCCAGCAGCCAAGTGACAGAATCCTACGAGCAGTACTTC.

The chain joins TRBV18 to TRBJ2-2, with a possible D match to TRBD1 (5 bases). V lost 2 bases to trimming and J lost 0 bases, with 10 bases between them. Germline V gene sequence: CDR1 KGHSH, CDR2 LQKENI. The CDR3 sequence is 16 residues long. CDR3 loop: CASSPKAQANTGELFF. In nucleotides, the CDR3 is TGTGCCAGCTCACCAAAGGCACAGGCGAACACCGGGGAGCTGTTTTTT.

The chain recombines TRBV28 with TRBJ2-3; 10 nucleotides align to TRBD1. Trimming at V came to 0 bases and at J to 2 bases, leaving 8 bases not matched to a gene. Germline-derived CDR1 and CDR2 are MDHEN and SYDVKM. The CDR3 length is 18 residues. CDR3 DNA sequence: TGTGCCAGCAGTTTATGGGGGGCGGGACAGGGGTACACAGATACGCAGTATTTT. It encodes CASSLWGAGQGYTDTQYF.

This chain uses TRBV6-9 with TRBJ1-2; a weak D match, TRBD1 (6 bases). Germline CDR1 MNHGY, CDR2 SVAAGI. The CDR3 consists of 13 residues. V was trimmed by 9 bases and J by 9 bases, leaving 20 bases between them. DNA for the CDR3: TGTGCCAGGGGGAGGGGGGCTCGGGAAAGCTACACCTTC. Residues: CARGRGARESYTF.

The CDR3 reads CAIRAGGPGSYEQYV. The CDR3 DNA is TGTGCCATTAGAGCGGGAGGGCCAGGCTCCTACGAGCAGTACGTC. V and J are TRBV10-3 and TRBJ2-7, with 10 bases matching TRBD2. This CDR3 contains 15 residues. The germline V gene encodes CDR1 ENHRY and CDR2 SYGVKD. J gave up 0 bases and V 9 bases, and 8 bases lay outside the gene matches.

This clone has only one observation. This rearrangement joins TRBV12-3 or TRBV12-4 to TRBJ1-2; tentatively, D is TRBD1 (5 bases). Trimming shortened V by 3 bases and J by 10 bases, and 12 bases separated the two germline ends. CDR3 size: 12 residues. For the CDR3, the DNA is TGTGCCAGCAGTTTTGGACTGGGGGACTACACCTTC. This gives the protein CASSFGLGDYTF.

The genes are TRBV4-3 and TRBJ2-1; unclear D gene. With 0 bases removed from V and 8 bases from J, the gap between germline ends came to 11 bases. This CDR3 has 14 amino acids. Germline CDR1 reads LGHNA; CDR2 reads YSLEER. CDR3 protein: CASSQEDDPDEQFF. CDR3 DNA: TGCGCCAGCAGCCAAGAAGACGACCCCGATGAGCAGTTCTTC.

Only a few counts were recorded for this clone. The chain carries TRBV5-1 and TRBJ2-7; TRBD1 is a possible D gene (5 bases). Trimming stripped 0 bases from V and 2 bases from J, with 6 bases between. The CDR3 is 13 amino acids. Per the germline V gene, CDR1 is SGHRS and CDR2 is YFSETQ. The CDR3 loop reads CASSLEGTYEQYF. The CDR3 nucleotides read TGCGCCAGCAGCTTGGAGGGGACCTACGAGCAGTACTTC.

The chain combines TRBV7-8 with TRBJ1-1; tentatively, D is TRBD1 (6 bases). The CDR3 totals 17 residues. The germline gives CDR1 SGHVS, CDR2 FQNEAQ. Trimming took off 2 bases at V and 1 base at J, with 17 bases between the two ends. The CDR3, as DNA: TGTGCCAGCAGCTTAAGGCCTTGGCAGGGGTCGAACACTGAAGCTTTCTTT. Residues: CASSLRPWQGSNTEAFF.

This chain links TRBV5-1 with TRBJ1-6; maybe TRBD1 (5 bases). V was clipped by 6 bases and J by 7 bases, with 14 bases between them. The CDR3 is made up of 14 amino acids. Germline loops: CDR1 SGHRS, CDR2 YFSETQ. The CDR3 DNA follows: TGCGCCAGCACCCAGGGTGTAATAAATTCACCCCTCCACTTT. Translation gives CASTQGVINSPLHF.